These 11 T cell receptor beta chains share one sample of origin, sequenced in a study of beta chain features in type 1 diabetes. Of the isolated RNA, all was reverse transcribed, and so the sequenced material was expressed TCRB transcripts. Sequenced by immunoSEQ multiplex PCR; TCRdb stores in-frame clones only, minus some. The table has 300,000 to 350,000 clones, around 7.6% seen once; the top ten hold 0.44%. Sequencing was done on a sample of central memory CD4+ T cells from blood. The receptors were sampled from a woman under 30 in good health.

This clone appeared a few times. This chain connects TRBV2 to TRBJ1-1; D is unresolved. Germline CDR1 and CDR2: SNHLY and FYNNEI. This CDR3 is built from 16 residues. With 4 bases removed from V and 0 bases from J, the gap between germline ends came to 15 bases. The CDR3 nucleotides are TGTGCCAGCAGTGTTGAACAGCCGATGTTGAACACTGAAGCTTTCTTT. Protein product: CASSVEQPMLNTEAFF.

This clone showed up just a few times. The CDR3: CASSQWKLADTDTQYF. The CDR3 bases are TGTGCCAGCAGCCAATGGAAGCTAGCGGACACAGATACGCAGTATTTT. The J gene is TRBJ2-3, the V gene TRBV14; 7 bases map to TRBD2. Germline V gene sequence: CDR1 SGHDN, CDR2 FVKESK. There are 16 residues in the CDR3. V shed 2 bases and J 2 bases; nucleotides not matched to a gene: 7. Full variable domain (remainder filled in from reference TRBV14 and TRBJ2-3): EAGVTQFPSHSVIEKGQTVTLRCDPISGHDNLYWYRRVMGKEIKFLLHFVKESKQDESGMPNNRFLAERTGGTYSTLKVQPAELEDSGVYFCASSQWKLADTDTQYFGPGTRLTVL.

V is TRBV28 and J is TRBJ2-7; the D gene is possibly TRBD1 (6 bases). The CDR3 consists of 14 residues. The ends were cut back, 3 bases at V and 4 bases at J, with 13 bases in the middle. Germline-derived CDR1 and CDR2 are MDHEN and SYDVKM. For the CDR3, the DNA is TGTGCCAGCAGTTTTCCGGGACAACCATACGAGCAGTACTTC. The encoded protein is CASSFPGQPYEQYF.

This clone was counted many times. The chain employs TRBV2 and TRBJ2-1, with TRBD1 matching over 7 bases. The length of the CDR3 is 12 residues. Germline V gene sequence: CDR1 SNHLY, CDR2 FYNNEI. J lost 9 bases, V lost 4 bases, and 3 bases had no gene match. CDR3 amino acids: CASSGQGSEQFF. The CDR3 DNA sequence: TGTGCCAGCAGTGGACAGGGTTCTGAGCAGTTCTTC.

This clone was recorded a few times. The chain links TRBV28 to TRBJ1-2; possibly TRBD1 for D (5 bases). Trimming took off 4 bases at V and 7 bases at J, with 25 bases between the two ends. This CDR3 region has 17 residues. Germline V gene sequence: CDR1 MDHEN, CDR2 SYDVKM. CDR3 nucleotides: TGTGCCAGCAGTTCCCAGACCACCGGGACCTCTGGCGGTGGCTACACCTTC. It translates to CASSSQTTGTSGGGYTF.

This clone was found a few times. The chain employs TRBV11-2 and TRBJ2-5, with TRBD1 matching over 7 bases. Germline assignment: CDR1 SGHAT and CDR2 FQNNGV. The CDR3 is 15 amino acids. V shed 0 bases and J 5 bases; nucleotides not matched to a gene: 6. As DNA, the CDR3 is TGTGCCAGCAGCTTAGAAAGGGGGCTCAGGGAGACCCAGTACTTC. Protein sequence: CASSLERGLRETQYF.

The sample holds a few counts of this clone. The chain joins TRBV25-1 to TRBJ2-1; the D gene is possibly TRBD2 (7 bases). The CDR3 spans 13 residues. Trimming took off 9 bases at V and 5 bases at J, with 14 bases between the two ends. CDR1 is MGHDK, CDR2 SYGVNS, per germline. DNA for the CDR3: TGTGCCAGTCAGGGGAGGGAAAACAATGAGCAGTTCTTC. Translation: CASQGRENNEQFF.

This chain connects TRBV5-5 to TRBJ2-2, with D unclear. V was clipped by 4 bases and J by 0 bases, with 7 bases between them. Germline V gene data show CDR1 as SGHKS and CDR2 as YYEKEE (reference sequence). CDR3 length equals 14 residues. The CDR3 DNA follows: TGTGCCAGCAGCCCCTACCCGAACACCGGGGAGCTGTTTTTT. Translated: CASSPYPNTGELFF.

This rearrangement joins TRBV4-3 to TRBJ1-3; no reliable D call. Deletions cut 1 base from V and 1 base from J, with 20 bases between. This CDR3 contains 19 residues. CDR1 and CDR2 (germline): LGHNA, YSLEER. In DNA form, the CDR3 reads TGCGCCAGCAGCCAAGTTCCTGGAGCCACCCTTGGGTCTGGAAACACCATATATTTT. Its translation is CASSQVPGATLGSGNTIYF.

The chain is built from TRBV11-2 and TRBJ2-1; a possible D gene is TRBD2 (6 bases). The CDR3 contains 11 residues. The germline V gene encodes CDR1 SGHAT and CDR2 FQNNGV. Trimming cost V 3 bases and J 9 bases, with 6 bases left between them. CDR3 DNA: TGTGCCAGCAGCTTGGGAGGTGAGCAGTTCTTC. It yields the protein CASSLGGEQFF.

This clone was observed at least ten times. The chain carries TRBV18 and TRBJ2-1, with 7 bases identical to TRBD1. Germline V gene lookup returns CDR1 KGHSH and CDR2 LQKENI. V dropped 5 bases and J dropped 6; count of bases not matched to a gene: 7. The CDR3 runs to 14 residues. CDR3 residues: CASSSAAGGNEQFF. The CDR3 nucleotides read TGTGCCAGCTCATCGGCCGCAGGGGGCAATGAGCAGTTCTTC.